The present TCR beta chain was sequenced within a study of T-cell reconstitution after alpha-beta-depleted transplantation in children. This clonotype was seen repeatedly, ten times or more. Researchers prepared the TCRbeta library using unique molecular identifiers, the study reports. TCRdb reprocessed the PCR reads via MiXCR and lists one record per CDR3 protein. The table lists about 610,000 distinct CDR3 sequences, about 11% of them singletons, with less than 5% in the top ten. The material was PBMCs from the stem cell graft donor, obtained from the stem cell graft. This clonotype was sampled from a human donor who donated a stem cell graft to a child with acute myeloid leukemia.

The CDR3: CASSSGPPTSTDTQYF. CDR3 in DNA: TGTGCCAGCTCTTCCGGGCCCCCCACCAGCACAGATACGCAGTATTTT. J is TRBJ2-3 and V is TRBV10-3; no clear D gene. CDR3 length equals 16 residues. Germline V gene sequence: CDR1 ENHRY, CDR2 SYGVKD. Trimming took 10 bases from V and 0 from J, leaving 20 bases between them.